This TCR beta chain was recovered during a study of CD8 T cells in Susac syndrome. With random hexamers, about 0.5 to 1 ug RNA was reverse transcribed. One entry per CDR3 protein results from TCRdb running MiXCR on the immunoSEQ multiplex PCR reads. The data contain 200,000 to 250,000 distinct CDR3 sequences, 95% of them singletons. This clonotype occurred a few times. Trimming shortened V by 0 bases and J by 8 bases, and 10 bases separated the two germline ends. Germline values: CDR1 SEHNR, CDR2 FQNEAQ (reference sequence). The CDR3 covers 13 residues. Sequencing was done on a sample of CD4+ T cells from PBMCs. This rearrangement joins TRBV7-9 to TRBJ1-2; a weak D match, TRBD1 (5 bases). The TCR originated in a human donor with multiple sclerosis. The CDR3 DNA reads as TGTGCCAGCAGCTTAGCGGAGGGGAGCGGCTACACCTTC. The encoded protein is CASSLAEGSGYTF.